This entry lists 15 T cell receptor beta chains sequenced from one sample in a study of blood T cell repertoires in COVID-19. Only in-frame clones appear in the TCRdb table, and some are missing; sequencing was by immunoSEQ multiplex PCR. The repertoire consists of under 300,000 clones, with under 85% occurring once and the leading ten covering 4%. The sequencing sample was made of peripheral blood. The receptors here all came from a woman aged 40 to 50 with active or convalescent COVID-19.

This chain uses TRBV5-1 with TRBJ2-5; 9 bases line up with TRBD2. After removal of 8 bases from V and 3 bases from J, the junction contained 8 bases not matched to a gene. This CDR3 has 14 amino acids. Germline-derived CDR1 and CDR2 are SGHRS and YFSETQ. The CDR3 protein is CASELSGGKETQYF. The CDR3 coding sequence is TGCGCCAGTGAACTTAGCGGGGGAAAAGAGACCCAGTACTTC. Supplemented by reference TRBV5-1 and TRBJ2-5, the full variable domain reads KAGVTQTPRYLIKTRGQQVTLSCSPISGHRSVSWYQQTPGQGLQFLFEYFSETQRNKGNFPGRFSGRQFSNSRSEMNVSTLELGDSALYLCASELSGGKETQYFGPGTRLLVL.

V is TRBV7-2 and J is TRBJ1-5; tentative D call: TRBD1 (5 bases). Germline V CDR1 and CDR2: SGHTA, FQGNSA. Trimming left V 1 base short and J 4 bases short, with 11 bases between. The CDR3 is 15 residues long. The CDR3 sequence is CASSLVPSGNQPQHF. The DNA for the CDR3 is TGTGCCAGCAGCTTAGTGCCGTCAGGGAATCAGCCCCAGCATTTT.

The chain recombines TRBV12-3 or TRBV12-4 with TRBJ2-3; 10 bases agree with TRBD2. The CDR3 sequence is 13 residues long. V shed 10 bases and J 2 bases; nucleotides not matched to a gene: 3. CDR3 coding DNA: TGTGCCATCCTAGCGGGGGCCACAGATACGCAGTATTTT. Translating gives CAILAGATDTQYF.

The rearrangement uses TRBV6-5 and TRBJ2-2; no clear D gene. Between the trimmed V and J ends, which lost 5 bases and 5 bases, there was a span of 15 bases. Germline loops: CDR1 MNHEY, CDR2 SVGAGI. The CDR3 contains 15 residues. Here the CDR3 DNA reads TGTGCCAGCAGTCCCCGGTTAACTTCTACCGGGGAGCTGTTTTTT. As protein: CASSPRLTSTGELFF.

This clone was seen only a few times. This chain links TRBV19 with TRBJ1-1, with 9 bases matching TRBD1. Germline CDR1 reads LNHDA; CDR2 reads SQIVND (reference sequence). This CDR3 has 14 residues. The J segment lost 1 base and the V segment lost 8 bases, leaving 5 bases of the junction unmatched. CDR3 DNA: TGTGCCAGTGCTATGGGACAGGGGAACACTGAAGCTTTCTTT. It is translated as CASAMGQGNTEAFF.

This chain uses TRBV11-2 with TRBJ1-3; D is uncertain. Germline V gives CDR1 SGHAT, CDR2 FQNNGV. There are 17 residues in the CDR3. Trimming took off 3 bases at V and 0 bases at J, with 15 bases between the two ends. The CDR3 loop is CASSFVGGGHSGNTIYF. The CDR3 bases are TGTGCCAGCAGCTTTGTCGGCGGCGGCCACTCTGGAAACACCATATATTTT.

On this clone: One end of the junction fails to match germline, which may point to a read error. The V call is TRBV9, the J call TRBJ2-2; TRBD2 matches 16 bases. This CDR3 is built from 17 residues. The germline CDR1 and CDR2 sequences are SGDLS and YYNGEE. This CDR3 is CARRGTSGGANTGELFF. CDR3 in DNA: TGTGCCCGCAGAGGGACTAGCGGGGGGGCAAACACCGGGGAGCTGTTTTTT.

The count of this clone is one. The chain joins TRBV10-2 to TRBJ1-5; perhaps TRBD1 as D (5 bases). The CDR3 runs 15 residues. With 10 bases removed from V and 2 bases from J, the gap between germline ends came to 18 bases. Germline V gene sequence: CDR1 WSHSY, CDR2 SAAADI. The CDR3 nucleotides read TGCGCCACCGCCTGGTCGGGGGACGGCAATCAGCCCCAGCATTTT. Translation: CATAWSGDGNQPQHF.

The chain combines TRBV3-1 (or the pseudogene TRBV3-2) with TRBJ2-7, with 12 bases matching TRBD1. This CDR3 contains 15 residues. The germline gives CDR1 LGHDT, CDR2 YNNKEL (reference sequence). V was clipped by 3 bases and J by 5 bases; unmatched bases: 5. The CDR3 region is CASSQLGQGADEQYF. The CDR3 DNA reads as TGTGCCAGCAGCCAGTTGGGACAGGGGGCCGACGAGCAGTACTTC.

The chain joins TRBV18 to TRBJ1-1, with D maybe TRBD1 (5 bases). The V end lost 3 bases, the J end lost 0 bases, and 17 bases lay between the germline ends. The CDR3 covers 17 residues. CDR1 and CDR2 (germline): KGHSH, LQKENI. CDR3 loop: CASSPRTLDSMNTEAFF. The CDR3 coding sequence is TGTGCCAGCTCACCTCGAACTCTTGACAGCATGAACACTGAAGCTTTCTTT.

In its sample, this clone was seen many times. This chain connects TRBV11-2 to TRBJ1-3; 7 nucleotides line up with TRBD1. The germline V gene has CDR1 SGHAT and CDR2 FQNNGV. The trim removed 1 base at V and 0 bases at J, leaving 9 bases unmatched. The length of the CDR3 is 18 residues. The CDR3: CASSLGTGLILSGNTIYF. In DNA form, the CDR3 reads TGTGCCAGCAGCTTAGGGACAGGCCTAATCCTCTCTGGAAACACCATATATTTT.

V usage is TRBV18 and J usage is TRBJ1-1, with 7 bases that match TRBD1. The CDR3 totals 15 residues. CDR1 is KGHSH and CDR2 is LQKENI in the germline V gene. The ends lost 0 bases at V and 1 base at J; junction bases unmatched: 2. The CDR3 spells CASSPPSGGNTEAFF. The CDR3 DNA sequence: TGTGCCAGCTCACCACCGTCAGGGGGGAACACTGAAGCTTTCTTT.

The chain employs TRBV27 and TRBJ1-2; D is perhaps TRBD1 (5 bases). Germline V CDR1 and CDR2: MNHEY, SMNVEV (reference sequence). Trimming took 3 bases from V and 6 from J, leaving 11 bases between them. This CDR3 contains 13 residues. The CDR3 DNA sequence: TGTGCCAGCAGTTTGTCCGACAGAAATGGCTACACCTTC. Translated: CASSLSDRNGYTF.

The rearrangement links TRBV9 to TRBJ2-3; D unresolved. CDR3 length: 15 residues. The germline V and J ends were trimmed by 3 bases and 6 bases, with 17 bases remaining between them. Germline V gene data show CDR1 as SGDLS and CDR2 as YYNGEE. The CDR3 sequence: CASSASTTSVDTQYF. For the CDR3, the DNA is TGTGCCAGCAGCGCCAGCACCACGAGCGTCGATACGCAGTATTTT.

V usage is TRBV30 and J usage is TRBJ1-5, with D possibly matching TRBD1 (5 bases). The CDR3 loop spans 13 amino acids. Germline V gene sequence: CDR1 GTSNPN, CDR2 SVGIG (reference sequence). V was shortened by 2 bases and J by 6 bases, with 11 bases between the two germline ends. CDR3 coding DNA: TGTGCCTGGAGTTTAGGGGTTGGTCAGCCCCAGCATTTT. It specifies CAWSLGVGQPQHF.